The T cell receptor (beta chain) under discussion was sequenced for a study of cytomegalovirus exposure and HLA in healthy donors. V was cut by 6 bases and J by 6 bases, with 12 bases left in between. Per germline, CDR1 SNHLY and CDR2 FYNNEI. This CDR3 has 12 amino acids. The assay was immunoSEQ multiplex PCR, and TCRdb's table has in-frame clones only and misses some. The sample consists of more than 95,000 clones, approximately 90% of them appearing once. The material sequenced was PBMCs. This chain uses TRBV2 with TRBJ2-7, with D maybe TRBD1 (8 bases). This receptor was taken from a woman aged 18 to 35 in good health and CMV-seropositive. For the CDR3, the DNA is TGTGCCAGCAGACAGGGGGGGTTCGAGCAGTACTTC. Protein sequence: CASRQGGFEQYF.